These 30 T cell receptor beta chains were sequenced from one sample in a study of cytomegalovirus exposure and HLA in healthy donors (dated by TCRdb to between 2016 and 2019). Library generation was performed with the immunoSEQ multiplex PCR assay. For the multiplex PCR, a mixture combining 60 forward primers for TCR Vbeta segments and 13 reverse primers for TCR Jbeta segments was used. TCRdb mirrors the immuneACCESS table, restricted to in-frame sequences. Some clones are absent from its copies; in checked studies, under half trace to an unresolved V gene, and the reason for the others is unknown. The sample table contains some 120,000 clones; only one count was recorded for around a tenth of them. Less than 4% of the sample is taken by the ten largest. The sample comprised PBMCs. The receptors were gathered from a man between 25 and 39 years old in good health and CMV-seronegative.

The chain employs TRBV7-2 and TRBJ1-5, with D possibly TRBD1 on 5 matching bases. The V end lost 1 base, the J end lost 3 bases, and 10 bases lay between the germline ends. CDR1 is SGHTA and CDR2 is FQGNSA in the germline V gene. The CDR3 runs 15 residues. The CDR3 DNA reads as TGTGCCAGCAGCTTAGGGACACTTTACAATCAGCCCCAGCATTTT. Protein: CASSLGTLYNQPQHF.

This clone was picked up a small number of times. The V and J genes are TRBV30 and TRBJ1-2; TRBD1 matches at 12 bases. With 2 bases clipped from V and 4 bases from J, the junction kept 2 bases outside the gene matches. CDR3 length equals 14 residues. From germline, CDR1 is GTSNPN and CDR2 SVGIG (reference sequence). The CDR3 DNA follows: TGTGCCTGGAGTACGGGACAGGGGGCCTATGGCTACACCTTC. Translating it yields CAWSTGQGAYGYTF.

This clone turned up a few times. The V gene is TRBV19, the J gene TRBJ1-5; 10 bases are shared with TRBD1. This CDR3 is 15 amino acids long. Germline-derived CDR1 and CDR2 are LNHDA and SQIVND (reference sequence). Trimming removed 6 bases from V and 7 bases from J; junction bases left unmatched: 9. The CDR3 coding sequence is TGTGCCAGTAGGAAGGGACAGGGGCAAGGACAGCCCCAGCATTTT. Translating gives CASRKGQGQGQPQHF.

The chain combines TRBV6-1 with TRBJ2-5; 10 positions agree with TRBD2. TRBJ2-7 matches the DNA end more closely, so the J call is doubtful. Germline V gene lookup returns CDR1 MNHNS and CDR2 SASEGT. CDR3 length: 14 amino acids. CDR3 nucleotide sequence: TGTGCCAGCAGTGAAGGACTAGCGGGCTACGAGCAGTACTTC. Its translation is CASSEGLAGYEQYF.

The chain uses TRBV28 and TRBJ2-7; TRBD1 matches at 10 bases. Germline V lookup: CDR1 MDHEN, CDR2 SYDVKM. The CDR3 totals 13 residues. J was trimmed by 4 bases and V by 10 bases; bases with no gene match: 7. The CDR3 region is CATVTGGMYEQYF. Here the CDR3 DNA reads TGTGCCACGGTGACAGGGGGCATGTACGAGCAGTACTTC.

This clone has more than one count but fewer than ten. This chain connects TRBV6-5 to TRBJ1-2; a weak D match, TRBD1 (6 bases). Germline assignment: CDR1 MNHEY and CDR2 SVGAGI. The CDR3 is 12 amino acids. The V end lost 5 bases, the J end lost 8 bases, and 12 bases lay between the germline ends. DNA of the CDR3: TGTGCCAGCAGTGGGGACATGGGGGGCTACACCTTC. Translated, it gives CASSGDMGGYTF.

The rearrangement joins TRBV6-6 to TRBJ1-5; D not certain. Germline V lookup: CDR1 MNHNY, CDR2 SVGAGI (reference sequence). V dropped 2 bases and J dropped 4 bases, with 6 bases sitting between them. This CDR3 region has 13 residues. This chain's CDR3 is CASSYQSNQPQHF. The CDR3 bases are TGTGCCAGCAGTTACCAGTCTAATCAGCCCCAGCATTTT.

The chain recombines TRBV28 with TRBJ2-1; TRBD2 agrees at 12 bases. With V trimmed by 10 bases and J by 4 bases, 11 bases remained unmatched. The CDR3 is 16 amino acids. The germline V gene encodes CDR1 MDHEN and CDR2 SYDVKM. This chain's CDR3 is CATVETGLAGYNEQFF. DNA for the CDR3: TGTGCCACGGTGGAGACCGGACTAGCGGGGTACAATGAGCAGTTCTTC.

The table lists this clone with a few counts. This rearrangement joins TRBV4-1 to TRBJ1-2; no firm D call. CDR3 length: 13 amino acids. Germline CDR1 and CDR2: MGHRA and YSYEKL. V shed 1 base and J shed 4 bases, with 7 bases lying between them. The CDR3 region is CASSQVEGYGYTF. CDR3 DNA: TGCGCCAGCAGCCAAGTCGAGGGCTATGGCTACACCTTC.

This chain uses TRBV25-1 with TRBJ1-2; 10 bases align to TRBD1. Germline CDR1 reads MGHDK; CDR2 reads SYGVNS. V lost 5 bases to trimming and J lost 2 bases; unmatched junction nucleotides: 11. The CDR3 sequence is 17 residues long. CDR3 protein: CASSKSTGGTENYGYTF. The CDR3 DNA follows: TGTGCCAGCAGTAAGTCGACAGGGGGCACGGAGAACTATGGCTACACCTTC.

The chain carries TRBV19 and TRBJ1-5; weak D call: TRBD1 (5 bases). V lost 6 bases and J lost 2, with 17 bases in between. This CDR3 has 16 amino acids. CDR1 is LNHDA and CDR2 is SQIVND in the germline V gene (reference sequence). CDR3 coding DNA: TGTGCCAGTAGACCTTCCACGCGGGGGGGCAATCAGCCCCAGCATTTT. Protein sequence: CASRPSTRGGNQPQHF.

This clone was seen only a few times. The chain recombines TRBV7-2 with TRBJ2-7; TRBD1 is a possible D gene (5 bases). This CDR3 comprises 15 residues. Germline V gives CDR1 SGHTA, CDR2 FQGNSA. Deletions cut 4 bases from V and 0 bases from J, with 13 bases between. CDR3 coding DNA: TGTGCCAGCAGCTCAGGACATCCCCGCTCCTACGAGCAGTACTTC. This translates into CASSSGHPRSYEQYF.

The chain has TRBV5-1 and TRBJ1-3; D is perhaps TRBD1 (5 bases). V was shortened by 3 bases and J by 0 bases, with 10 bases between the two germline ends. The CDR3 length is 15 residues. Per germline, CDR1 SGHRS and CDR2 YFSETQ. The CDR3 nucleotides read TGCGCCAGCAGCTCTGGGGGGGGCTCTGGAAACACCATATATTTT. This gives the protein CASSSGGGSGNTIYF.

The CDR3 DNA sequence: TGTGCCAGCAGCCAAGACAGGGGTGAGACCCAGTACTTC. The encoded protein is CASSQDRGETQYF. V is TRBV7-9 and J is TRBJ2-5; TRBD1 matches at 8 bases. The CDR3 is 13 residues long. The J segment lost 5 bases and the V segment lost 5 bases, leaving 4 bases of the junction unmatched. Per germline, CDR1 SEHNR and CDR2 FQNEAQ (reference sequence). The whole variable domain, remainder taken from reference TRBV7-9 and TRBJ2-5, is DTGVSQNPRHKITKRGQNVTFRCDPISEHNRLYWYRQTLGQGPEFLTYFQNEAQLEKSRLLSDRFSAERPKGSFSTLEIQRTEQGDSAMYLCASSQDRGETQYFGPGTRLLVL.

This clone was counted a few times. The chain's CDR3 is CASSLWDNSYEQYF. The CDR3 bases are TGTGCCAGCAGCTTGTGGGACAACTCCTACGAGCAGTACTTC. The chain employs TRBV5-4 and TRBJ2-7, with D tentatively TRBD1 (6 bases). Looked up from germline, CDR1 is SGHNT and CDR2 is YYREEE (reference sequence). The CDR3 extends over 14 amino acids. V lost 1 base and J lost 0, with 8 bases in between.

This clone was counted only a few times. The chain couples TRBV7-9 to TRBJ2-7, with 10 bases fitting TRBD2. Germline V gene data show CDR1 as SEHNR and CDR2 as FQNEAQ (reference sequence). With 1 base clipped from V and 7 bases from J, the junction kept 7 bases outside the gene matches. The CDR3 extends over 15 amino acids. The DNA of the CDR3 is TGTGCCAGCAGCTTAGGCCTAGCGGGAGTGGGAGAGCAGTACTTC. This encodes CASSLGLAGVGEQYF. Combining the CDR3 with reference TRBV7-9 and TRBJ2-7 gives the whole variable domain DTGVSQNPRHKITKRGQNVTFRCDPISEHNRLYWYRQTLGQGPEFLTYFQNEAQLEKSRLLSDRFSAERPKGSFSTLEIQRTEQGDSAMYLCASSLGLAGVGEQYFGPGTRLTVT.

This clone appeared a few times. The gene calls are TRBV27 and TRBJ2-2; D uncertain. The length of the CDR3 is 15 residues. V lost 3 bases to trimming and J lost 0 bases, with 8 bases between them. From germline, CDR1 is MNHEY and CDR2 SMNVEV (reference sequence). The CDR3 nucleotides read TGTGCCAGCAGTTTTGGGCACTCGAACACCGGGGAGCTGTTTTTT. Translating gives CASSFGHSNTGELFF.

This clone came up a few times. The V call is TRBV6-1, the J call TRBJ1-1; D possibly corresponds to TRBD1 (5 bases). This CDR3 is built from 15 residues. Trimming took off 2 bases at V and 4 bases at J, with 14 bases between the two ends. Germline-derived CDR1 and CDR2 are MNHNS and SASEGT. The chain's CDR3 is CASSETPQGPTEAFF. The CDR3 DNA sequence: TGTGCCAGCAGTGAAACCCCCCAGGGTCCCACTGAAGCTTTCTTT.

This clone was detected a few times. The CDR3 sequence: CASSQEGQGPYEQYF. CDR3 coding DNA: TGTGCCAGCAGCCAGGAGGGACAGGGTCCTTACGAGCAGTACTTC. The chain couples TRBV14 to TRBJ2-7, with 9 bases fitting TRBD1. V gave up 3 bases and J gave up 4 bases; unmatched junction bases: 7. The length of the CDR3 is 15 residues. Looked up from germline, CDR1 is SGHDN and CDR2 is FVKESK.

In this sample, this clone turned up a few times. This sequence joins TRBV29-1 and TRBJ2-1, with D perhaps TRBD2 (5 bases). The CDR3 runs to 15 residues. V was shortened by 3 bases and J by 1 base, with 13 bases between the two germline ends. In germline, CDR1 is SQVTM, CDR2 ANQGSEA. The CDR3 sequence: CSVDRERRSYNEQFF. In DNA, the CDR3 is TGCAGCGTTGACCGGGAACGAAGATCCTACAATGAGCAGTTCTTC.

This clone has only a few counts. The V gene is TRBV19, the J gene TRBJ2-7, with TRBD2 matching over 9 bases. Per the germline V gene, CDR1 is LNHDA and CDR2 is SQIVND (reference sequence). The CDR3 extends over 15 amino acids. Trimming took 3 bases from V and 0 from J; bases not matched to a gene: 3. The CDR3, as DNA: TGTGCCAGTAGTATGGCTAGCGGGAACTCCTACGAGCAGTACTTC. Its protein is CASSMASGNSYEQYF.

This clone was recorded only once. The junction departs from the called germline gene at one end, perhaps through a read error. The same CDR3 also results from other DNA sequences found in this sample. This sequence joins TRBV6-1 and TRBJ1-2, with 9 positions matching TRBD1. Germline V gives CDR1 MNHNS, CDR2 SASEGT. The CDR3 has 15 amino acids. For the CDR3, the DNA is TGTGCCAGCAGTAGCCACAGGGGGCGCGACTATGGCTACACCTTT. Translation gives CASSSHRGRDYGYTF.

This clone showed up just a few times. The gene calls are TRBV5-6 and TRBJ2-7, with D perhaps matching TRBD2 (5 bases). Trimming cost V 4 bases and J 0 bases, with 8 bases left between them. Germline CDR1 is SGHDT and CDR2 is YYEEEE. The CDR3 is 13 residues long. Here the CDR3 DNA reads TGTGCCAGCAGCGGGAGAAGCTCCTACGAGCAGTACTTC. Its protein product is CASSGRSSYEQYF.

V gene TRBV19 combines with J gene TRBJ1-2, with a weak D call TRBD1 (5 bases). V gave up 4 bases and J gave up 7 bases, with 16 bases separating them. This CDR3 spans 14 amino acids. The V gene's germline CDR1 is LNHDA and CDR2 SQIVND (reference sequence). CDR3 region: CASSTRQFVSGYTF. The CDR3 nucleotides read TGTGCCAGTAGTACCCGACAGTTCGTATCTGGCTACACCTTC.

The CDR3, as DNA: TGTGCCAGTAGTATCGCCAGGGGGGCTTATGGCTACACCTTC. As protein: CASSIARGAYGYTF. This chain joins TRBV19 and TRBJ1-2; 7 bases line up with TRBD1. CDR1 LNHDA and CDR2 SQIVND come from the germline V gene (reference sequence). After removal of 3 bases from V and 5 bases from J, the junction contained 6 bases not matched to a gene. The CDR3 sequence is 14 residues long.

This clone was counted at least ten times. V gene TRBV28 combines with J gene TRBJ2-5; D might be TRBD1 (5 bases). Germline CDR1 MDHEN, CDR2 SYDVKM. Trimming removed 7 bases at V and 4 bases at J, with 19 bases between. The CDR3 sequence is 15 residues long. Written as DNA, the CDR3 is TGTGCCAGCACCACTGGGCAGGGTGATCTAGAGACCCAGTACTTC. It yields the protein CASTTGQGDLETQYF.

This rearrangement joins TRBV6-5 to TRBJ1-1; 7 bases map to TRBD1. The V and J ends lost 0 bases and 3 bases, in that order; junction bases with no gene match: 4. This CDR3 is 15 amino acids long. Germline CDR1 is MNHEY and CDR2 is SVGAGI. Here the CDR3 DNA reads TGTGCCAGCAGTTACTCCCGGACAGGCTACACTGAAGCTTTCTTT. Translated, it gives CASSYSRTGYTEAFF.

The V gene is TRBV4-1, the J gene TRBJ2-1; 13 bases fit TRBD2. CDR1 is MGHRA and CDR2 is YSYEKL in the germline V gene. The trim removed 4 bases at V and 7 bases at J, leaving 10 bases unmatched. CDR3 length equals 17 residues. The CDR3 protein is CASSRGGLAGLGNEQFF. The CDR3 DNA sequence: TGCGCCAGCAGCCGGGGGGGACTAGCGGGGTTAGGGAATGAGCAGTTCTTC.

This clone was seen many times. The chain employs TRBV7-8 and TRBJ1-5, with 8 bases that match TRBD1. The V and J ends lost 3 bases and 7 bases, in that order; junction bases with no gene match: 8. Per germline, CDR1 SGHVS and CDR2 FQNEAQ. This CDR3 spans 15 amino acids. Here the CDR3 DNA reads TGTGCCAGCAGCTTCGCAGGGGGCGTCGGCCAGCCCCAGCATTTT. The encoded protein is CASSFAGGVGQPQHF.

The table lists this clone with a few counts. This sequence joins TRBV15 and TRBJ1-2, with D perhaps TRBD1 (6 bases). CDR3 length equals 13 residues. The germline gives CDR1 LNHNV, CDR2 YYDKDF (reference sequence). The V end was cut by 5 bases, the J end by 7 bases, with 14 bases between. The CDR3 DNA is TGTGCCACCAGCCGCCGGGGGGGGGCTGGCTACACCTTC. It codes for CATSRRGGAGYTF.